This T cell receptor beta chain was observed in a study of blood T cells in healthy people across ages. With a J-beta primer mix and a sample-barcoded 5' primer, a second PCR ran about 7 to 12 cycles. TCRdb recomputed calls from the 5' RACE reads with MiXCR, one row per CDR3 protein. The sample has 1,800,000 or so distinct CDR3 sequences, roughly two fifths seen once. The junction had 3 bases not matched to a gene; V was cut back by 4 bases and J by 2 bases. Germline-derived CDR1 and CDR2 are DFQATT and SNEGSKA (reference sequence). This CDR3 region has 14 residues. The rearrangement joins TRBV20-1 to TRBJ2-3; 10 positions agree with TRBD2. This TCR derives from a human donor in good health. The sequenced sample was blood. CDR3 bases: TGCAGTGCTAAACTAGCGGGGAACACAGATACGCAGTATTTT. The encoded protein is CSAKLAGNTDTQYF.